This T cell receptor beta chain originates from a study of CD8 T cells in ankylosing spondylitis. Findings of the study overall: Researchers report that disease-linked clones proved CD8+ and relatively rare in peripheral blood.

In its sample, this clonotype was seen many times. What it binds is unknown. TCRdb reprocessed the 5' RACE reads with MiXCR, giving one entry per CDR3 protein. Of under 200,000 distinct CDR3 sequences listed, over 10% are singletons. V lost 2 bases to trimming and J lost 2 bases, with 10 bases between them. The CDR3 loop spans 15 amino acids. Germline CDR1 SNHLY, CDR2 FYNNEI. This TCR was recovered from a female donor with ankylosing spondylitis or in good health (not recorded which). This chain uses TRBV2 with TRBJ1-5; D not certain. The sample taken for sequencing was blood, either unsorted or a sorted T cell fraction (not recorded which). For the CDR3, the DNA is TGTGCCAGCAGTGAAAGGGCGTCCGGCAATCAGCCCCAGCATTTT. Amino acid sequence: CASSERASGNQPQHF.